The source of this T cell receptor (beta chain) is a study of cytomegalovirus exposure and HLA in healthy donors. The PCR had 60 Vbeta and 13 Jbeta primers. The assay was immunoSEQ multiplex PCR, and TCRdb's table has in-frame clones only and misses some. The table lists roughly 150,000 clones, more than 65% of them singletons. With V trimmed by 3 bases and J by 8 bases, 4 bases remained unmatched. The CDR3 covers 14 residues. Germline CDR1 is SGHTA and CDR2 is FQGTGA. This TCR came from a man in his fifties or sixties in good health and CMV-seropositive. The chain employs TRBV7-3 and TRBJ2-1; 10 nucleotides agree with TRBD1. Sequencing was performed on PBMCs. The CDR3 DNA reads as TGTGCCAGCAGCTTCAGACAGGGGGCGGATGAGCAGTTCTTC. Encoded protein: CASSFRQGADEQFF.